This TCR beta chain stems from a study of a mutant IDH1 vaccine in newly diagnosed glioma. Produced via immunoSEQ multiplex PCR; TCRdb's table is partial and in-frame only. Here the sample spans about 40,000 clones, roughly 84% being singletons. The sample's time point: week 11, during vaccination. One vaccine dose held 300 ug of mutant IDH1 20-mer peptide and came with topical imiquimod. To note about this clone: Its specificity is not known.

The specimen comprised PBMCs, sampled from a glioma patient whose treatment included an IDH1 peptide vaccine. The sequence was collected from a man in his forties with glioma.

This chain's CDR3 is CATSRDTNTGELFF. The CDR3 nucleotides read TGTGCCACCAGCAGAGATACCAACACCGGGGAGCTGTTTTTT. V usage is TRBV15 and J usage is TRBJ2-2; D ambiguous. Trimming removed 0 bases at V and 2 bases at J, with 4 bases between. CDR1 is LNHNV and CDR2 is YYDKDF in the germline V gene (reference sequence). The CDR3 extends over 14 amino acids.